Listed below are T cell receptor beta chains from one sample, sequenced in a study of identical twins. TCRdb fed the 5' RACE reads into MiXCR, producing one record per CDR3 protein. In the table there are 1.5 million to 2 million distinct CDR3 sequences, roughly a third of which are singletons. Specimen: cord blood. These receptor sequences come from a newborn girl in good health. Each CDR3 is given with its conserved first and last residue. The order of the fields is clone size, J gene, V gene, D gene, CDR3 protein, CDR3 DNA. The D gene is left open where the match is weak. Where a row states a size, it is once, few, many or the class of an expanded clone; other rows omit it.

clone size: few
J gene: TRBJ2-1
V gene: TRBV2
D gene: NA
CDR3 protein: CASSASGNVNEQFF
CDR3 DNA: TGTGCCAGCAGTGCCTCCGGGAATGTCAATGAGCAGTTCTTC

clone size: NA
J gene: TRBJ2-3
V gene: TRBV7-8
D gene: TRBD2
CDR3 protein: CASSGLGLAGDVADTQYF
CDR3 DNA: TGTGCCAGCAGCGGGTTGGGACTAGCGGGAGATGTTGCAGATACGCAGTATTTT

clone size: NA
J gene: TRBJ2-3
V gene: TRBV2
D gene: TRBD2
CDR3 protein: CASRLTSGAPTDTQYF
CDR3 DNA: TGTGCCAGCAGACTTACTAGCGGGGCCCCCACAGATACGCAGTATTTT

clone size: NA
J gene: TRBJ2-7
V gene: TRBV4-2
D gene: TRBD2
CDR3 protein: CASSQDAVAGTYEQYF
CDR3 DNA: TGTGCCAGCAGCCAAGATGCAGTAGCGGGAACCTACGAGCAGTACTTC

clone size: NA
J gene: TRBJ2-5
V gene: TRBV20-1
D gene: NA
CDR3 protein: CSARSEGVEDNEQYF
CDR3 DNA: TGCAGTGCTAGGTCGGAGGGGGTAGAGGACAATGAGCAGTACTTC

clone size: NA
J gene: TRBJ1-5
V gene: TRBV6-1
D gene: NA
CDR3 protein: CASSPDPYNQPQHF
CDR3 DNA: TGTGCCAGCAGTCCGGATCCCTACAATCAGCCCCAGCATTTT

clone size: NA
J gene: TRBJ2-5
V gene: TRBV4-2
D gene: TRBD2
CDR3 protein: CASSQESLAAFQETQYF
CDR3 DNA: TGTGCCAGCAGCCAAGAATCACTAGCGGCTTTCCAAGAGACCCAGTACTTC

clone size: few
J gene: TRBJ1-6
V gene: TRBV28
D gene: TRBD1
CDR3 protein: CASSLLPGQATSPLHF
CDR3 DNA: TGTGCCAGCAGTCTACTTCCGGGACAGGCTACCTCACCCCTCCACTTT

clone size: NA
J gene: TRBJ2-7
V gene: TRBV4-1
D gene: TRBD2
CDR3 protein: CASSQDQAGPYNEQYF
CDR3 DNA: TGCGCCAGCAGCCAAGATCAAGCGGGACCCTACAATGAGCAGTACTTC

clone size: NA
J gene: TRBJ1-1
V gene: TRBV15
D gene: TRBD1
CDR3 protein: CATSRAGQVNTEAFF
CDR3 DNA: TGTGCCACCAGCAGAGCGGGACAGGTGAACACTGAAGCTTTCTTT

clone size: NA
J gene: TRBJ2-1
V gene: TRBV20-1
D gene: TRBD2
CDR3 protein: CSAPELAGTHNEQFF
CDR3 DNA: TGCAGTGCTCCGGAACTAGCGGGGACCCACAATGAGCAGTTCTTC

clone size: few
J gene: TRBJ2-2
V gene: TRBV20-1
D gene: TRBD2
CDR3 protein: CSASSGVGGELFF
CDR3 DNA: TGCAGTGCTAGTAGCGGGGTAGGCGGGGAGCTGTTTTTT

clone size: NA
J gene: TRBJ1-4
V gene: TRBV6-5
D gene: NA
CDR3 protein: CASSTVNEKLFF
CDR3 DNA: TGTGCCAGCAGTACAGTAAATGAAAAACTGTTTTTT

clone size: NA
J gene: TRBJ2-3
V gene: TRBV20-1
D gene: TRBD2
CDR3 protein: CSAPGLVSTDTQYF
CDR3 DNA: TGCAGTGCCCCGGGACTAGTCAGCACAGATACGCAGTATTTT

clone size: few
J gene: TRBJ2-1
V gene: TRBV20-1
D gene: TRBD2
CDR3 protein: CSAPLAGTTYNEQFF
CDR3 DNA: TGCAGTGCTCCACTAGCGGGAACCACCTACAATGAGCAGTTCTTC

clone size: NA
J gene: TRBJ1-1
V gene: TRBV7-9
D gene: NA
CDR3 protein: CASRFNLAEAFF
CDR3 DNA: TGTGCCAGCAGGTTCAATCTGGCTGAAGCTTTCTTT

clone size: NA
J gene: TRBJ2-2
V gene: TRBV4-1
D gene: TRBD2
CDR3 protein: CASSQDGNPRAGNTGELFF
CDR3 DNA: TGCGCCAGCAGCCAAGACGGAAACCCTAGAGCGGGAAACACCGGGGAGCTGTTTTTT

clone size: many
J gene: TRBJ2-1
V gene: TRBV29-1
D gene: TRBD2
CDR3 protein: CSVEVERGWEQFF
CDR3 DNA: TGCAGCGTTGAAGTCGAGCGGGGTTGGGAGCAGTTCTTC

clone size: few
J gene: TRBJ1-2
V gene: TRBV20-1
D gene: NA
CDR3 protein: CSARAMSRGTYGYTF
CDR3 DNA: TGCAGTGCTAGAGCCATGTCCCGGGGGACCTATGGCTACACCTTC

clone size: NA
J gene: TRBJ2-3
V gene: TRBV2
D gene: TRBD2
CDR3 protein: CASNLAGDAADTQYF
CDR3 DNA: TGTGCCAGCAACCTAGCGGGGGATGCCGCAGATACGCAGTATTTT

clone size: NA
J gene: TRBJ1-1
V gene: TRBV6-5
D gene: TRBD1
CDR3 protein: CASSNRGPGAFF
CDR3 DNA: TGTGCCAGCAGTAACAGGGGGCCGGGAGCTTTCTTT

clone size: many
J gene: TRBJ2-7
V gene: TRBV28
D gene: NA
CDR3 protein: CASSKYSSYEQYF
CDR3 DNA: TGTGCCAGCAGTAAGTACAGTTCCTACGAGCAGTACTTC

clone size: NA
J gene: TRBJ2-7
V gene: TRBV5-1
D gene: TRBD2
CDR3 protein: CASSFFSGGPSYEQYF
CDR3 DNA: TGCGCCAGCAGCTTTTTCAGCGGGGGGCCCTCCTACGAGCAGTACTTC

clone size: few
J gene: TRBJ2-7
V gene: TRBV5-1
D gene: TRBD2
CDR3 protein: CASTTLTSGSYEQYF
CDR3 DNA: TGCGCCAGCACCACATTGACTAGCGGATCCTACGAGCAGTACTTC

clone size: few
J gene: TRBJ2-3
V gene: TRBV24-1
D gene: NA
CDR3 protein: CATSDLRESTDTQYF
CDR3 DNA: TGTGCCACCAGTGATTTGCGGGAGTCCACAGATACGCAGTATTTT

clone size: few
J gene: TRBJ1-2
V gene: TRBV7-2
D gene: NA
CDR3 protein: CASSLAPWRANYGYTF
CDR3 DNA: TGTGCCAGCAGCTTAGCGCCCTGGAGGGCCAACTATGGCTACACCTTC

clone size: once
J gene: TRBJ2-5
V gene: TRBV3-1
D gene: NA
CDR3 protein: CVSMLHLQETQYF
CDR3 DNA: TGTGTCAGCATGCTACACTTACAAGAGACCCAGTACTTC

clone size: NA
J gene: TRBJ1-2
V gene: TRBV5-5
D gene: TRBD1
CDR3 protein: CASSGAGTGSYGYTF
CDR3 DNA: TGTGCCAGCAGCGGTGCCGGGACAGGGAGCTATGGCTACACCTTC

clone size: NA
J gene: TRBJ2-2
V gene: TRBV29-1
D gene: TRBD1
CDR3 protein: CSGYRGLDTGELFF
CDR3 DNA: TGCAGCGGATACAGGGGGCTGGACACCGGGGAGCTGTTTTTT

clone size: NA
J gene: TRBJ2-1
V gene: TRBV27
D gene: TRBD2
CDR3 protein: CASSLLWASGRTYNEQFF
CDR3 DNA: TGTGCCAGCAGTTTATTGTGGGCTAGCGGGAGGACCTACAATGAGCAGTTCTTC

clone size: NA
J gene: TRBJ1-1
V gene: TRBV2
D gene: TRBD1
CDR3 protein: CASSEGQGRGEAFF
CDR3 DNA: TGTGCCAGCAGTGAGGGACAGGGACGGGGTGAAGCTTTCTTT

clone size: few
J gene: TRBJ2-3
V gene: TRBV5-4
D gene: TRBD1
CDR3 protein: CASSLGGTGGRDTQYF
CDR3 DNA: TGTGCCAGCAGCTTAGGGGGGACAGGGGGAAGAGATACGCAGTATTTT

clone size: few
J gene: TRBJ2-5
V gene: TRBV21-1
D gene: NA
CDR3 protein: CASSKGKVSETQYF
CDR3 DNA: TGTGCCAGCAGCAAAGGGAAGGTTTCCGAGACCCAGTACTTC

clone size: NA
J gene: TRBJ1-1
V gene: TRBV18
D gene: NA
CDR3 protein: CASSPLGTNTEAFF
CDR3 DNA: TGTGCCAGCTCACCACTCGGGACGAACACTGAAGCTTTCTTT

clone size: NA
J gene: TRBJ1-5
V gene: TRBV28
D gene: TRBD1
CDR3 protein: CASSPNLRDRGFGQPQHF
CDR3 DNA: TGTGCCAGCAGTCCCAACCTACGGGACAGGGGATTTGGTCAGCCCCAGCATTTT

clone size: NA
J gene: TRBJ1-1
V gene: TRBV4-1
D gene: NA
CDR3 protein: CASSQVRSGADTEAFF
CDR3 DNA: TGCGCCAGCAGCCAAGTTCGGTCAGGGGCGGACACCGAAGCTTTCTTT

clone size: NA
J gene: TRBJ2-7
V gene: TRBV15
D gene: TRBD2
CDR3 protein: CATSRGERGASSYEQYF
CDR3 DNA: TGTGCCACCAGCAGAGGTGAGCGGGGGGCAAGCTCCTACGAGCAGTACTTC

clone size: NA
J gene: TRBJ2-3
V gene: TRBV6-2/TRBV6-3
D gene: TRBD2
CDR3 protein: CASSYRLAGLTDAQYF
CDR3 DNA: TGTGCCAGCAGTTACCGACTAGCCGGGTTGACAGATGCGCAGTATTTT

clone size: few
J gene: TRBJ2-5
V gene: TRBV20-1
D gene: NA
CDR3 protein: CSARGTAGRQETQYF
CDR3 DNA: TGCAGTGCTAGAGGGACCGCAGGGAGACAAGAGACCCAGTACTTC

clone size: few
J gene: TRBJ2-7
V gene: TRBV19
D gene: NA
CDR3 protein: CASSISWGAYEQYF
CDR3 DNA: TGTGCCAGTAGTATTTCCTGGGGGGCCTACGAGCAGTACTTC

clone size: few
J gene: TRBJ2-1
V gene: TRBV20-1
D gene: NA
CDR3 protein: CSARDLIVGNEQFF
CDR3 DNA: TGCAGTGCTAGAGATCTCATCGTGGGCAATGAGCAGTTCTTC

clone size: NA
J gene: TRBJ2-1
V gene: TRBV20-1
D gene: NA
CDR3 protein: CSARDPLESSYNEQFF
CDR3 DNA: TGCAGTGCTAGAGATCCGCTAGAGAGCTCCTACAATGAGCAGTTCTTC

clone size: NA
J gene: TRBJ2-7
V gene: TRBV12-3/TRBV12-4
D gene: TRBD2
CDR3 protein: CASSYGGLAGLDEQYF
CDR3 DNA: TGTGCCAGCAGTTACGGGGGACTAGCGGGGTTGGATGAGCAGTACTTC

clone size: few
J gene: TRBJ1-2
V gene: TRBV5-1
D gene: NA
CDR3 protein: CASSLRETITTRRAYGYTF
CDR3 DNA: TGCGCCAGCAGCCTAAGGGAGACAATCACTACTCGAAGAGCATATGGCTACACCTTC

clone size: many
J gene: TRBJ2-7
V gene: TRBV9
D gene: NA
CDR3 protein: CASSSRTGFSYEQYF
CDR3 DNA: TGTGCCAGCAGCTCCCGGACGGGGTTCTCCTACGAGCAGTACTTC

clone size: NA
J gene: TRBJ1-1
V gene: TRBV10-3
D gene: NA
CDR3 protein: CATADTTNTEAFF
CDR3 DNA: TGTGCCACCGCGGACACCACGAACACTGAAGCTTTCTTT

clone size: NA
J gene: TRBJ2-7
V gene: TRBV20-1
D gene: NA
CDR3 protein: CSARASLHYVQYF
CDR3 DNA: TGCAGTGCCAGGGCTAGTCTCCACTACGTGCAGTACTTC

clone size: NA
J gene: TRBJ1-5
V gene: TRBV7-8
D gene: NA
CDR3 protein: CASSPRVQPQHF
CDR3 DNA: TGTGCCAGCAGCCCCAGGGTTCAGCCCCAGCATTTT

clone size: few
J gene: TRBJ2-4
V gene: TRBV28
D gene: NA
CDR3 protein: CASSLYLENIQYF
CDR3 DNA: TGTGCCAGCAGTTTATACCTAGAAAACATTCAGTACTTC

clone size: few
J gene: TRBJ2-7
V gene: TRBV20-1
D gene: TRBD1
CDR3 protein: CSARGPHQGQVNYEQYF
CDR3 DNA: TGCAGTGCTCGGGGCCCGCACCAGGGACAGGTTAACTACGAGCAGTACTTC

clone size: NA
J gene: TRBJ2-7
V gene: TRBV10-3
D gene: TRBD2
CDR3 protein: CAISESRLSGEGSYEQYF
CDR3 DNA: TGTGCCATCAGTGAGTCCCGACTATCGGGGGAGGGGTCCTACGAGCAGTACTTC

clone size: many
J gene: TRBJ2-1
V gene: TRBV20-1
D gene: TRBD2
CDR3 protein: CSAAGTSGRNEQFF
CDR3 DNA: TGCAGTGCTGCTGGGACTAGCGGACGGAATGAGCAGTTCTTC